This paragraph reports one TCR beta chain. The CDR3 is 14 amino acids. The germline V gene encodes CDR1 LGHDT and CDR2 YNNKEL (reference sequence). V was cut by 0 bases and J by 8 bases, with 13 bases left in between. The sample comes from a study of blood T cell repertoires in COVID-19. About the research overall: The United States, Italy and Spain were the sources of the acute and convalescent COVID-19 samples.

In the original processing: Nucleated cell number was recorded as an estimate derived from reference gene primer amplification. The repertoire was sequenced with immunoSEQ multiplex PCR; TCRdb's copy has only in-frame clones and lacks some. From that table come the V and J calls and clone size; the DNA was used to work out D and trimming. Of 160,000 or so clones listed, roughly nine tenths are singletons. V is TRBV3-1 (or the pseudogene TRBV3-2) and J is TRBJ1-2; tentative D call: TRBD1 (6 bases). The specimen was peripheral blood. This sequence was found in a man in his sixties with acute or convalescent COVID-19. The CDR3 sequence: CASSQDSDSGGYTF. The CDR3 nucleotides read TGTGCCAGCAGCCAAGATTCGGACAGCGGCGGCTACACCTTC.